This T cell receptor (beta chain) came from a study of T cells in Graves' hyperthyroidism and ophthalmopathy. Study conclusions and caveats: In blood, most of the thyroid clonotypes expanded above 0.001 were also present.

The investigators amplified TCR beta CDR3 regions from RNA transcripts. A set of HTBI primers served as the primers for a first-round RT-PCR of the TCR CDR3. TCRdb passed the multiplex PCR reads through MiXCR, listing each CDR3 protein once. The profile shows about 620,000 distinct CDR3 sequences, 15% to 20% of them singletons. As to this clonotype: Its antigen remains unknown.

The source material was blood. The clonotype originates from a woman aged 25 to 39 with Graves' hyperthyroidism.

The CDR3 DNA reads as TGTGCCAGCAGCTTAGAAGGCGGGAGTATCCACGAGCAGTACTTC. This translates into CASSLEGGSIHEQYF. This chain joins TRBV7-3 and TRBJ2-7, with TRBD2 matching over 7 bases. Germline assignment: CDR1 SGHTA and CDR2 FQGTGA. CDR3 size: 15 residues. The V gene end was trimmed by 2 bases and the J gene end by 5 bases; junction bases not matched to a gene: 9. The whole variable domain, filled in from reference TRBV7-3 and TRBJ2-7, reads GAGVSQTPSNKVTEKGKYVELRCDPISGHTALYWYRQSLGQGPEFLIYFQGTGAADDSGLPNDRFFAVRPEGSVSTLKIQRTERGDSAVYLCASSLEGGSIHEQYFGPGTRLTVT.